This T cell receptor (beta chain) appears in the sequencing data of a study of long-term antiretroviral therapy in people with HIV. Study details: Of all samples, the earliest predate the 2015 immediate-ART recommendation by about a decade.

Sequencing used immunoSEQ v3.0 at survey level. The protocol was immunoSEQ multiplex PCR, while the TCRdb copy is restricted to in-frame clones and leaves out a portion. The sample includes 20,000 to 25,000 clones, more than 70% seen only once; the top ten take under 6%. In the case of this clone: Antigen specificity is unknown.

Points from the study as a whole: The range of CDR3 lengths in HIV repertoires proved narrower than that found in controls. Transplant-donor-level diversity was not reached after ART, though diversity increased. Repertoire composition at all time points was dominated by clones that had expanded before ART.

This CDR3 is 17 amino acids long. V trimming: 4 bases; J trimming: 8 bases; junction bases outside the gene matches: 16. Germline lookup yields CDR1 LNHDA and CDR2 SQIVND (reference sequence). The chain combines TRBV19 with TRBJ2-2; 7 bases are shared with TRBD1. The sequences come from unsorted PBMCs, collected 3 years after starting antiretroviral therapy. This receptor was obtained from a man aged 18 to 35 with HIV. In DNA form, the CDR3 reads TGTGCCAGTAGTAGGAGATCCGGGACAGTAAGTTCTGGGGAGCTGTTTTTT. Amino acid sequence: CASSRRSGTVSSGELFF.